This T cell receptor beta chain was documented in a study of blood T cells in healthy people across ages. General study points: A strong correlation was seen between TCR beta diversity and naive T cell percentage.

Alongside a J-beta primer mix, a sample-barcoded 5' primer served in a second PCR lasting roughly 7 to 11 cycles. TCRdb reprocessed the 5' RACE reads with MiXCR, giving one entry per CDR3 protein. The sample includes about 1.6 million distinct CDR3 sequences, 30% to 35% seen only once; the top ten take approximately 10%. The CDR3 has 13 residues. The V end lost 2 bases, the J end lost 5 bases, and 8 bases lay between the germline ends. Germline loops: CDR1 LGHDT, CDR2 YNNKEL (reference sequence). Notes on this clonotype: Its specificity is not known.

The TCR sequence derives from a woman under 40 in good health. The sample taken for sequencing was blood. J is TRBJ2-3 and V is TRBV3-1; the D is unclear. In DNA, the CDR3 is TGTGCCAGCAGCCAAAGAGCTGTAGATACGCAGTATTTT. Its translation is CASSQRAVDTQYF.